Described below is a single T cell receptor (beta chain) sequence and its context. It lacks a known antigen. There are no base qualities to consult, and no much larger clone falls within one base. This entry comes from a study of shared clonotypes between healthy human individuals (dated by TCRdb to 2020 to 2022). With respect to the entire study: The cohort included three men and a couple of women between 18 and 49 years of age. For each donor, CD4 naive and CD4 memory were each given three plates, CD8 naive was given two plates, and CD8 memory was given one plate. The study deeply sequenced blood TCR repertoires of about five healthy adults to estimate repertoire size and the extent of clonotype sharing between individuals. Libraries were prepared and TCR repertoires were sequenced by different laboratories using diverse techniques, in order to increase sequencing depth and limit assay-specific biases. Leukapheresis yielded between about 0.85 and 9 billion PBMCs per donor.

Using the deep immunoSEQ assay, multiplex PCR amplified TCR CDR3 regions from genomic DNA. Extracted genomic DNA from each cell subset was spread evenly across all wells of several immunoSEQ 96-well plates, with each plate serving as a replicate. For sorted subsets, 200 to 250 ng of genomic DNA, equivalent to around 29,000 T cell genomes, went into each replicate PCR. The purified libraries were quantified using a Qubit 3.0 fluorometer, sized with a Bioanalyzer 2100, and then quantified again using the KAPA Library Quantification kit. Every immunoSEQ 96-well plate was sequenced on a dedicated single-read 150-cycle Illumina NextSeq 550 flow cell. In the original analysis: Because the immunoSEQ output included only junctional sequences and no quality scores, the filtering could not be the same as the filtering used for full-length reads. To assign V/J genes and CDR3, sequences were annotated using PyIR, a Python wrapper for IgBLAST v1.9, with IMGT germline references. Reads were removed for weak V/J assignments (E-value above 1e-6), missing CDR3, stop codons, out-of-frame junctions, or ambiguous translated residues. V3J clonotypes were defined as sequences sharing the same inferred V gene, J gene, and CDR3 amino acid sequence. To compute the percentage overlap between repertoires, the number of shared unique clonotypes was divided by the size of the smaller repertoire. Richness of each repertoire was evaluated using RTK rarefaction, the Chao1 estimator, and Recon v2.1 estimates of unobserved clonotypes. OLGA was used to compute generation probabilities for all TCRbeta clonotypes that the gDNA method yielded from a few donors. TCRdb limited this immuneACCESS table to in-frame rearrangements with V and J called. A share of clones is missing; checked studies link under half to unresolved V genes, and the rest is unexplained. V and J calls and clone size follow that table, whereas D and trimming were derived from the DNA. The table for this sample lists 550,000 to 800,000 clones; roughly 91% of them were counted only once. The ten top clones hold 34% of the sample.

Paper-wide results and their limitations: Clonotypes shared by all four sorted-subset donors showed higher generation probabilities than non-shared clonotypes. Only blood was sampled, and tissue TCR repertoires likely differ from those in blood. Pairwise subsampling led to the expectation that sequencing depth would affect the degree of clonotype sharing among donors. Naive subsets generally had larger estimated clonotype richness than memory subsets did. When several donors were compared, the shared fraction of clonotypes was 5% to 6.5% for naive CD4, 3% to 4% for naive CD8, 2.3% for memory CD4, and around 0.37% for memory CD8. The small number of donors limited the genetic and exposure-history diversity represented. Rarefaction of sorted-subset datasets indicated incomplete sequencing despite the large sequencing depth.

The donors were healthy, HIV-negative adults with no recently reported acute infections or vaccinations. Every donor was a Caucasian adult living in Nashville, Tennessee, USA. The CD8 memory samples were a combination of magnetically selected CD45RO+ cells and CCR7-negative CD45RA+ effector memory (TemRA) cells. Blood was obtained by leukapheresis, after which PBMCs were separated by Ficoll-Histopaque density gradient centrifugation and cryopreserved in liquid nitrogen vapor phase. Analytical flow cytometry was used to check the purity and quantity of each magnetically sorted T cell population. Genomic DNA was isolated from each sorted fraction and quantified by UV absorbance on a Nanodrop 2000c. As encoded in the germline V gene, CDR1 is SGDLS while CDR2 is YYNGEE. The CDR3 spans 17 residues, from the cysteine through the phenylalanine. Kept here is only the CDR3 DNA, which spans 51 bases and is read in frame from base 1. Trimming at the junction amounts to 4 bases on V and 0 bases on J, and the germline ends lie 20 bases apart.

Input material: memory CD8+ T cells from PBMCs. The cell subset or site label, read with the paper, signifies: CD45RO+ cells pooled with CCR7-negative TemRA cells. This receptor chain uses TRBV9 and TRBJ2-7; the D gene identity is not certain. This receptor was identified in a young man in good health. Some clones in this sample may be carry-over from other donors' samples. In nucleotides, the sequence is TGTGCCAGCAGCACCGAACCCGACCGACTGAGCTCCTACGAGCAGTACTTC. It codes for CASSTEPDRLSSYEQYF.